Presented here are 5 T cell receptor beta chains from one specimen sequenced in a study of cytomegalovirus exposure and HLA in healthy donors (dated by TCRdb to 2015 to 2018). The library was obtained by the immunoSEQ multiplex PCR assay. For the multiplex PCR, a mixture combining 60 forward primers for TCR Vbeta segments and 13 reverse primers for TCR Jbeta segments was used. TCRdb holds this immuneACCESS table with in-frame rearrangements only. Some clones are missing; in checked studies, unresolved V genes explain under half, and the rest has no known cause. This sample's clone table shows 110,000 to 150,000 clones. In total, the top ten clones hold 0.96% of the sample. The source material was PBMCs. These receptors originate from a male donor in good health and CMV-seronegative.

This rearrangement joins TRBV6-5 to TRBJ1-1; maybe TRBD1 (5 bases). The CDR3 contains 15 residues. The germline V and J ends were trimmed by 2 bases and 1 base, with 11 bases remaining between them. Per germline, CDR1 MNHEY and CDR2 SVGAGI. This CDR3 reads CASSYGDFPNTEAFF. Written as DNA, the CDR3 is TGTGCCAGCAGTTACGGGGACTTTCCGAACACTGAAGCTTTCTTT.

The chain couples TRBV5-1 to TRBJ2-7; possibly TRBD2 for D (6 bases). The V gene's germline CDR1 is SGHRS and CDR2 YFSETQ. CDR3 length: 13 amino acids. The V gene lost 2 bases and the J gene lost 4 bases, with 10 bases spanning the gap. The CDR3 here is CASSFRGGYEQYF. The CDR3 DNA is TGCGCCAGCAGCTTCCGGGGAGGATACGAGCAGTACTTC.

Comments on this clone: The same CDR3 is also encoded by other DNA sequences in this sample. This chain links TRBV30 with TRBJ1-2; 8 bases map to TRBD1. The CDR3 loop spans 17 amino acids. CDR1 GTSNPN and CDR2 SVGIG come from the germline V gene (reference sequence). Trimming removed 3 bases from V and 2 bases from J; junction bases left unmatched: 14. CDR3 bases: TGTGCCTGGAGCGGTAGTCGGGGGACAGGTTTCAACTATGGCTACACCTTC. This sequence encodes CAWSGSRGTGFNYGYTF.

This chain connects TRBV2 to TRBJ2-2; the match to TRBD1 covers 8 bases. CDR1 is SNHLY, CDR2 FYNNEI, per germline. After removal of 7 bases from V and 8 bases from J, the junction contained 9 bases not matched to a gene. The CDR3 extends over 14 amino acids. The CDR3 DNA follows: TGTGCCAGCAAAGGACAGGGCCTTGTAGGGGAGCTGTTTTTT. It specifies CASKGQGLVGELFF.

V is TRBV7-2 and J is TRBJ2-5, with D tentatively TRBD1 (7 bases). Germline CDR1 and CDR2: SGHTA and FQGNSA. The CDR3 runs to 15 residues. V was trimmed by 5 bases and J by 0 bases, leaving 13 bases between them. For the CDR3, the DNA is TGTGCCAGCAGCCAGGGGGGATTTAACCAAGAGACCCAGTACTTC. Encoded protein: CASSQGGFNQETQYF.